The clone carrying this T cell receptor beta chain was seen repeatedly, ten times or more. What it binds is unknown. The sample belongs to a study of metastatic and nonmetastatic thyroid tumors. For the study at large: Across blood and tumor or nodule tissue, repertoires from malignant and benign thyroid patients were compared with one another. Study conclusions and caveats: Malignant tumors reportedly showed significantly higher TCR beta diversity than benign nodules in both blood and tumor.

Patients had received no treatment of any kind before thyroid surgery. Source study methods: A classifier for distant metastasis in papillary thyroid cancer was constructed using CDR3 differences observed across clinicopathological groups. TCRdb re-called the PCR reads through MiXCR. TCRdb's processing, not the authors', yielded these V and J calls. The sample yields 25,000 or so clones, roughly 17% seen once. Material for sequencing was blood. This clonotype was obtained from a female donor with papillary thyroid cancer or a benign thyroid nodule (not recorded which). Some clones in this sample may be carry-over from other donors' samples.

Here the CDR3 reads CASSLHVRGYTF. The CDR3 region has the DNA TGTGCCAGCAGTTTACACGTGCGTGGCTACACCTTC. The chain is built from TRBV28 and TRBJ1-2; D ambiguous. The CDR3 extends over 12 amino acids. Trimming removed 2 bases at V and 7 bases at J, with 8 bases between. Germline loops: CDR1 MDHEN, CDR2 SYDVKM.